The next 17 T cell receptor beta chains were all read from a single sample in a study of regulatory T cells in long-lasting Graves disease. Libraries of TCR beta came from iRepertoire HTBI primers plus Arm-PCR of CDR3 regions. TCRdb reanalysed the multiplex PCR reads using MiXCR and keeps one entry per CDR3 protein. The table records a few hundred thousand distinct CDR3 sequences, about a quarter of them present only once. Sample time point: persistent/refractory GD, antithyroid drugs over 5 years with positive TRAb. With RNA extracted from PBMCs as input, the TCR library was made. Sample: peripheral blood mononuclear cells (PBMCs), taken when the disease was refractory, from a patient treated with antithyroid drugs. These receptors were obtained from a female donor with Graves disease.

The genes are TRBV6-5 and TRBJ2-7; a possible D gene is TRBD1 (5 bases). This CDR3 is built from 14 residues. In germline, CDR1 is MNHEY, CDR2 SVGAGI. With 4 bases removed from V and 4 bases from J, the gap between germline ends came to 14 bases. The CDR3 spells CASSLTGEIYEQYF. DNA of the CDR3: TGTGCCAGCAGTTTAACAGGAGAAATTTACGAGCAGTACTTC.

The rearrangement uses TRBV29-1 and TRBJ1-1; D is undetermined. The CDR3 contains 11 residues. V lost 7 bases and J lost 4, with 10 bases in between. Germline V CDR1 and CDR2: SQVTM, ANQGSEA. The CDR3 nucleotides are TGCAGCGCAGCAGTGGGCACTGAAGCTTTCTTT. It encodes CSAAVGTEAFF.

This clonotype has ten or more counts. The chain employs TRBV11-1 and TRBJ1-6, with TRBD1 as a possible D gene (5 bases). Germline V gene lookup returns CDR1 SGHAT and CDR2 FQDESV (reference sequence). V dropped 4 bases and J dropped 4 bases, with 8 bases sitting between them. CDR3 length equals 14 residues. DNA for the CDR3: TGTGCCAGCAGCTCGGACATATATAATTCACCCCTCCACTTT. Its translation is CASSSDIYNSPLHF.

This clonotype was counted a few times. The chain links TRBV7-8 to TRBJ1-2, with TRBD1 matching over 8 bases. The V and J ends lost 1 base and 5 bases, in that order; junction bases with no gene match: 15. CDR1 and CDR2 (germline): SGHVS, FQNEAQ. The CDR3 is 18 residues long. In DNA form, the CDR3 reads TGTGCCAGCAGCTTAGAATTCGTCGACAGGGGACTTGAGTATGGCTACACCTTC. This encodes CASSLEFVDRGLEYGYTF.

This clonotype was counted only a few times. This chain links TRBV2 with TRBJ2-5; the D gene could be TRBD1 or TRBD2 (5 bases each). The germline V gene encodes CDR1 SNHLY and CDR2 FYNNEI. This CDR3 has 16 residues. Trimming shortened V by 6 bases and J by 0 bases, and 17 bases separated the two germline ends. CDR3 coding DNA: TGTGCCAGCAGCATCTCCGGGGCAGGGCACCAAGAGACCCAGTACTTC. The encoded protein is CASSISGAGHQETQYF.

This chain links TRBV6-1 with TRBJ2-7; 13 nucleotides agree with TRBD2. The germline V gene has CDR1 MNHNS and CDR2 SASEGT. The CDR3 is 18 amino acids. After removal of 6 bases from V and 7 bases from J, the junction contained 18 bases not matched to a gene. CDR3 sequence (DNA): TGTGCCAGCAGGCGCACCAGGACTAGCGGGAGTCAGGCGGGGGAGCAGTACTTC. Translation: CASRRTRTSGSQAGEQYF.

This clonotype has only a few counts. This rearrangement joins TRBV15 to TRBJ2-7; 7 bases line up with TRBD2. CDR1 is LNHNV, CDR2 YYDKDF, per germline (reference sequence). CDR3 length equals 14 residues. V trimming: 7 bases; J trimming: 1 base; junction bases outside the gene matches: 7. CDR3 in amino acids: CATTSGYTSYEQYF. The CDR3 DNA follows: TGTGCCACCACTAGCGGCTATACGTCCTACGAGCAGTACTTC.

Of note for this clonotype: Possible read error: a much larger clone is one base away. This rearrangement joins TRBV15 to TRBJ2-7; weak D call: TRBD1 (6 bases). V was shortened by 4 bases and J by 3 bases, with 19 bases between the two germline ends. CDR1 is LNHNV, CDR2 YYDKDF, per germline (reference sequence). The CDR3 is made up of 16 amino acids. The chain's CDR3 is CATSTGDISSSYEQYF. For the CDR3, the DNA is TGTGCCACCAGCACCGGGGACATCTCAAGTAGCTACGAGCAGTACTTC.

The V call is TRBV5-1, the J call TRBJ1-1, with D maybe TRBD1 (5 bases). The CDR3 contains 15 residues. Trimming cost V 4 bases and J 4 bases, with 17 bases left between them. Germline CDR1 reads SGHRS; CDR2 reads YFSETQ. Written as DNA, the CDR3 is TGCGCCAGCAGCCCCGCGGGGAGGGGCCCCACTGAAGCTTTCTTT. Its protein is CASSPAGRGPTEAFF.

The chain employs TRBV29-1 and TRBJ2-1; TRBD2 might be the D (6 bases). Germline V gives CDR1 SQVTM, CDR2 ANQGSEA. V lost 8 bases to trimming and J lost 1 base, with 18 bases between them. The CDR3 loop spans 15 amino acids. CDR3 nucleotides: TGCAGCTTACACCCGAGGAGCGGGTCCTACAATGAGCAGTTCTTC. Translating gives CSLHPRSGSYNEQFF.

The V gene is TRBV2, the J gene TRBJ1-2; D uncertain. There are 15 residues in the CDR3. V was cut by 7 bases and J by 5 bases, with 20 bases left in between. Germline CDR1 SNHLY, CDR2 FYNNEI. CDR3 nucleotide sequence: TGTGCCAGCAAAATCGACCTCCTCTCCGTTTATGGCTACACCTTC. This translates into CASKIDLLSVYGYTF.

This chain connects TRBV28 to TRBJ2-7; D is possibly TRBD1 or TRBD2 (6 bases each). CDR1 and CDR2 (germline): MDHEN, SYDVKM. CDR3 length: 14 residues. Trimming left V 8 bases short and J 9 bases short, with 23 bases between. The CDR3 region is CASLRRGAPRGQYF. The CDR3 DNA reads as TGTGCCAGCCTTAGAAGGGGGGCTCCGAGGGGGCAGTACTTC.

This clonotype was found a few times. V gene TRBV7-2 combines with J gene TRBJ2-7, with D possibly matching TRBD1 (6 bases). This CDR3 is 13 amino acids long. V lost 7 bases and J lost 2, with 12 bases in between. The germline V gene has CDR1 SGHTA and CDR2 FQGNSA. This chain's CDR3 is CASKKTGTYEQYF. Here the CDR3 DNA reads TGTGCCAGCAAAAAGACAGGCACCTACGAGCAGTACTTC.

With regard to this clonotype: In this CDR3 the conserved last residue, phenylalanine or tryptophan, is missing, so a read error is likely. The chain has TRBV2 and TRBJ1-1; D call uncertain. Trimming removed 6 bases at V and 4 bases at J, with 12 bases between. CDR3 length: 13 amino acids. Germline V gives CDR1 SNHLY, CDR2 FYNNEI. Written as DNA, the CDR3 is TGTGCCAGCAGGGTCGGGCAGAGCACTGAAGCTTTCCTT. Its protein product is CASRVGQSTEAFL.

V usage is TRBV4-1 and J usage is TRBJ1-2; D not resolved. The CDR3 spans 16 residues. CDR1 is MGHRA, CDR2 YSYEKL, per germline. The ends were cut back, 0 bases at V and 8 bases at J, with 19 bases in the middle. The CDR3 loop reads CASSQDPGLPSRGYTF. The CDR3 DNA reads TGCGCCAGCAGCCAAGATCCGGGCCTCCCCTCGAGAGGCTACACCTTC.

This clonotype showed up just a few times. The chain joins TRBV7-9 to TRBJ1-2, with D uncertain. CDR3 length equals 13 residues. Trimming took 5 bases from V and 8 from J, leaving 15 bases between them. Germline CDR1 and CDR2: SEHNR and FQNEAQ (reference sequence). The CDR3 here is CASSPREERGYTF. CDR3 DNA sequence: TGTGCCAGCAGCCCCCGCGAAGAGCGGGGCTACACCTTC.

Concerning this clonotype itself: A junction end diverges from the germline sequence, so it may reflect a read error. The chain carries TRBV19 and TRBJ1-2, with a tentative D call TRBD1 (6 bases). CDR3 length: 13 amino acids. Looked up from germline, CDR1 is LNHDA and CDR2 is SQIVND (reference sequence). The CDR3 DNA sequence: TGTGTCAGTAGGACAGACCTCGGCTATGGCTACACCTTC. Its protein product is CVSRTDLGYGYTF.